This TCR beta chain is drawn from a study of graft-versus-host responses after intestinal transplantation. About the research overall: Transplant recipients had multivisceral, liver-intestinal, or isolated intestinal grafts.

A remark on this clone: The antigen is undetermined.

The method was immunoSEQ multiplex PCR; TCRdb's version includes in-frame clones alone and lacks a portion of them. This table has some 140,000 clones, around 90% appearing once. V dropped 5 bases and J dropped 8; count of bases not matched to a gene: 15. Germline lookup yields CDR1 SEHNR and CDR2 FQNEAQ (reference sequence). The CDR3 has 16 amino acids. V is TRBV7-9 and J is TRBJ2-1; 7 nucleotides agree with TRBD2. This clonotype was sampled from a human donor who received an intestinal transplant. Sequenced here: unstimulated CD4+ T cells sorted from spleen or lymph node cells, sampled before intestinal transplant. The CDR3 reads CASSDLRLATLYEQFF. CDR3 nucleotides: TGTGCCAGCAGCGACTTAAGACTAGCTACCCTCTATGAGCAGTTCTTC.